This T cell receptor beta chain was identified during a study of response to subunit inactivated influenza vaccine. Study-wide findings and caveats: Authors proposed each seasonal influenza vaccination draws in few new T cells.

TCRdb reanalysed the RT-PCR reads using MiXCR and keeps one entry per CDR3 protein. The sample includes a few hundred thousand distinct CDR3 sequences, approximately 11% of them seen just once. This clonotype occurred a few times. The antigen remains undetermined. This sample also belongs to another study, concerning T cells expressing NK-cell markers. That work states: The authors generated TCR beta cDNA through 5'RACE template switching with UMIs. There were seven HCMV-seropositive donors and one seronegative donor among the eight sequenced. Restricting sorting to alpha-beta TCR T cells was achieved in several experiments by an anti-gamma-delta TCR antibody. Of the CD8+ T cells in about 6 donors, roughly 1.0-7.5% belonged to dominant NKG2C+ clonotypes.

The receptor comes from a man in his fifties or sixties who received an inactivated influenza vaccine. The sequencing used PBMCs from blood, collected on the day of vaccination.

CDR3 protein: CASSKGLADYNEQFF. The CDR3 nucleotides read TGCGCCAGCAGCAAGGGACTAGCGGACTACAATGAGCAGTTCTTC. This chain joins TRBV4-1 and TRBJ2-1; 11 bases agree with TRBD2. This CDR3 comprises 15 residues. Losses at the gene ends were 5 bases for V and 3 bases for J; bases not matched to a gene: 3. Germline CDR1 and CDR2: MGHRA and YSYEKL.